This TCR beta chain was obtained from a study of T cells in tumors after PD-1 blockade (dated by TCRdb to the late 2010s). Regarding the research as a whole: Patients with prior checkpoint blockade, systemic immunosuppressant use, or recent radiotherapy or other anti-cancer therapy within 4 weeks were excluded. Paired single-cell RNA and TCR sequencing was done in the study on site-matched tumors from patients with BCC or SCC, both before and after anti-PD-1 therapy. Peripheral blood samples averaged approximately 100,000 TCR templates (range 24,679-257,772) and around 35,000 unique clonotypes. To compare clonotypes in blood versus tumor, bulk TCR sequencing was run on around ten peripheral blood samples drawn from 5 patients. Patients were treated with either pembrolizumab 200 mg every 3 weeks or cemiplimab 350 mg every 2 weeks. Some patients also continued taking vismodegib 150 mg daily during anti-PD-1 treatment. RECIST version 1.1 was the standard used to evaluate clinical response. What the research found in general, with its limitations: Roughly two fifths of the TCR clonotypes from tumors also showed up in blood, and some novel exhausted tumor clones were present in pre-treatment blood, which suggests peripheral recruitment. Where the novel T cell clones came from was not identified, and possible sources could include lymphoid organs or rare unexpanded clones inside the tumor or in the tumor periphery.

From its cysteine to its phenylalanine, the CDR3 spans 15 amino acids. Left in the record is the CDR3 DNA by itself, 45 bases read in frame from the first base. The junction shows trimming of 0 bases on V and 3 bases on J, plus 12 bases between the germline ends. Sequences SGHNT (CDR1) and YYREEE (CDR2) are obtained from the germline V gene (reference sequence). Deep TCRbeta sequencing was performed with the immunoSEQ platform. On the authors' methods: Only productive rearrangements were exported from the immunoSEQ Analyzer for further analysis. Bulk TCRbeta clonotypes were assigned T cell phenotypes by matching to single-cell RNA+TCR-seq clones sharing the same TCRbeta sequence. Clone enrichment in tumor was computed as tumor frequency divided by PBMC frequency from bulk TCR sequencing. GLIPH was used to group TCRs into specificity groups, clusters of distinct TCRs likely recognizing common antigens via shared CDR3 motifs. TCRdb stores this immuneACCESS table with in-frame sequences only. Part of the clones is absent; in the studies checked, under half of the shortfall reflects unresolved V genes, and no reason is known for the rest. D and trimming come from the DNA, and the V and J calls and clone size come from that table. The sample table shows over 12,000 clones, and about four fifths are seen once. In total, the top ten clones hold approximately 24% of the sample.

In regard to this clone: Which antigen it targets is not known. One base away there is no much larger clone; base qualities are not given.

The sample's time point label, decoded: after anti-PD-1 therapy. Genomic DNA extracted from tumor biopsies or peripheral blood was used for bulk TCRbeta sequencing, with input ranging from about 550 ng to 6,004 ng. Every patient had histologically proven advanced or metastatic basal or squamous cell carcinoma and was a poor candidate for surgical resection. Of the roughly 10 patients in the basal cell carcinoma cohort, 8 or 9 underwent bulk tumor TCR sequencing. Recombination connected TRBV5-4 to TRBJ2-5; the D gene is not confidently resolved. The source material was PBMCs, sampled after anti-PD-1 treatment. This receptor was identified in a human donor with basal cell carcinoma. The sequence in DNA is TGTGCCAGCAGCTTGGTGGATAGCAGGAAAGAGACCCAGTACTTC. It codes for CASSLVDSRKETQYF.